This T cell receptor beta chain emerged from a study of blood T cell repertoires in COVID-19. V was pared by 1 base and J by 2 bases, with 10 bases between. The CDR3 length is 15 residues. Germline assignment: CDR1 SGHAT and CDR2 FQNNGV. This table comes from immunoSEQ multiplex PCR, and its TCRdb copy is limited to in-frame clones, with some not included. This table holds about 50,000 clones, roughly 80% found once. This sequence originates from a woman aged 45-60 years with acute COVID-19. The material sequenced was PBMCs or T cells enriched from blood (not recorded which). The gene calls are TRBV11-2 and TRBJ2-3, with D uncertain. The CDR3 loop reads CASSLGPMVTDTQYF. Written as DNA, the CDR3 is TGTGCCAGCAGCTTAGGTCCTATGGTCACAGATACGCAGTATTTT. Together with reference TRBV11-2 and TRBJ2-3, the CDR3 gives the full variable domain: EAGVAQSPRYKIIEKRQSVAFWCNPISGHATLYWYQQILGQGPKLLIQFQNNGVVDDSQLPKDRFSAERLKGVDSTLKIQPAKLEDSAVYLCASSLGPMVTDTQYFGPGTRLTVL.